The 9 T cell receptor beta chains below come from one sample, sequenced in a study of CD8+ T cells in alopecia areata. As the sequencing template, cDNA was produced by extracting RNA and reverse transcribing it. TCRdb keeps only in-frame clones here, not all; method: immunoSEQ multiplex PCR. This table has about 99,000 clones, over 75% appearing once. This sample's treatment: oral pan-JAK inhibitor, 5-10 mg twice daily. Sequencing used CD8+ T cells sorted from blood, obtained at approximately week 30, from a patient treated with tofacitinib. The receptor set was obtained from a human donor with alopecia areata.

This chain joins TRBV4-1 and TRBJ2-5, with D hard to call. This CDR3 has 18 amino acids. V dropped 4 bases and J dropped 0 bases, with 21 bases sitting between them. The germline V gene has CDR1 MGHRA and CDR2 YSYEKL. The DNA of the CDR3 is TGCGCCAGCAGCCTCCCCTCTGGTGGCGCTATCCACCAAGAGACCCAGTACTTC. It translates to CASSLPSGGAIHQETQYF.

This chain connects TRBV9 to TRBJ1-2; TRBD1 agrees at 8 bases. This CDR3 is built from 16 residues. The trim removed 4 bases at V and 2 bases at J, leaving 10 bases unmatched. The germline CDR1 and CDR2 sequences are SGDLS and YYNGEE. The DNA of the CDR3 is TGTGCCAGCAGCAACCAACAGGGGGTCCGGAACTATGGCTACACCTTC. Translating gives CASSNQQGVRNYGYTF.

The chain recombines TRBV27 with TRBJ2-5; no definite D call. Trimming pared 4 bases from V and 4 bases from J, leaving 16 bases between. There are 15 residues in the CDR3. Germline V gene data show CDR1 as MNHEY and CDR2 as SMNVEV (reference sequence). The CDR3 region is CASSSTLDYRETQYF. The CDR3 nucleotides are TGTGCCAGCAGTTCGACCCTGGATTATCGAGAGACCCAGTACTTC.

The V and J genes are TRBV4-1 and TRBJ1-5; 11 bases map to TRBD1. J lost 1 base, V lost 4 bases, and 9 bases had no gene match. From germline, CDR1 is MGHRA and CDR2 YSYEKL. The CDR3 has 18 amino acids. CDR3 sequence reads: CASSPKGQGGISNQPQHF. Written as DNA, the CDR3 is TGCGCCAGCAGCCCGAAGGGACAGGGGGGGATCAGCAATCAGCCCCAGCATTTT.

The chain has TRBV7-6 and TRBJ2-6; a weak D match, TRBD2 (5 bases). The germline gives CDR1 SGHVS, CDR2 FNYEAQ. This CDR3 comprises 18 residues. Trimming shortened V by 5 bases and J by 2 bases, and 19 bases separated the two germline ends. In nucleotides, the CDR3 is TGTGCCAGCAGCACCCGGGAATTGGGAAAACCTGGGGCCAACGTCCTGACTTTC. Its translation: CASSTRELGKPGANVLTF.

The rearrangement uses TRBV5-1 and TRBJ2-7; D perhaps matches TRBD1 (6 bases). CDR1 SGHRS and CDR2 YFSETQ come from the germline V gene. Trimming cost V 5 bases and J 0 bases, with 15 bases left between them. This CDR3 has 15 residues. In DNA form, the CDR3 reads TGCGCCAGCAGACCCCGACAGGCGAGCTCCTACGAGCAGTACTTC. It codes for CASRPRQASSYEQYF.

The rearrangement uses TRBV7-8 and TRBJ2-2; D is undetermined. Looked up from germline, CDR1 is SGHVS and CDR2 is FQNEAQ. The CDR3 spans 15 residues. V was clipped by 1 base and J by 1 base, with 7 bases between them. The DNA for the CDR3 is TGTGCCAGCAGCTTAGGATCGGGGAACACCGGGGAGCTGTTTTTT. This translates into CASSLGSGNTGELFF.

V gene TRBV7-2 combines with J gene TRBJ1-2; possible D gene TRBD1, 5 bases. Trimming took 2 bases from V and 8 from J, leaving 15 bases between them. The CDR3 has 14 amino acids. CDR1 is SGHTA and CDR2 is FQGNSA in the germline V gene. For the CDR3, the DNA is TGTGCCAGCAGCTTAAAGGGCCTATCAGGGGGCTACACCTTC. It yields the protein CASSLKGLSGGYTF.

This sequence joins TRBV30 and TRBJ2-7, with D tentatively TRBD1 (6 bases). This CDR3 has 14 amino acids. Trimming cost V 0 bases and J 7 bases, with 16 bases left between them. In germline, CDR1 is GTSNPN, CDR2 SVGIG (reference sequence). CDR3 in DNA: TGTGCCTGGAGTGTATCAATGGGGGCGCGAGAGCAGTACTTC. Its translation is CAWSVSMGAREQYF.